These 24 T cell receptor beta chains came from one sample sequenced in a study of cytomegalovirus exposure and HLA in healthy donors. Primers: 60 Vbeta forward and 13 Jbeta reverse. Produced via immunoSEQ multiplex PCR; TCRdb's table is partial and in-frame only. Of roughly 200,000 clones in the sample, around 80% were seen once. The material sequenced was PBMCs. These receptor sequences come from a woman aged 60-70 years in good health and CMV-seropositive.

The gene calls are TRBV9 and TRBJ2-5, with TRBD2 matching 9 bases. CDR3 length equals 15 residues. The V segment lost 4 bases and the J segment 5 bases; nucleotides outside the gene matches: 9. Germline values: CDR1 SGDLS, CDR2 YYNGEE. The CDR3 bases are TGTGCCAGCAGCCCCCCCGGTGCGGGAGGGGAGACCCAGTACTTC. It yields the protein CASSPPGAGGETQYF.

The V gene is TRBV6-1, the J gene TRBJ2-3, with a weak D call TRBD1 (5 bases). Germline CDR1 and CDR2: MNHNS and SASEGT. This CDR3 comprises 14 residues. V lost 6 bases and J 4 bases, leaving 14 bases between the germline ends. In DNA form, the CDR3 reads TGTGCCAGCAGGAATAGTTGGGGCGCAGATACGCAGTATTTT. Its translation: CASRNSWGADTQYF.

This clone was detected a few times. This chain joins TRBV5-1 and TRBJ2-3, with a weak D call TRBD2 (6 bases). The CDR3 is 16 amino acids. The germline V gene encodes CDR1 SGHRS and CDR2 YFSETQ. The ends were cut back, 3 bases at V and 0 bases at J, with 14 bases in the middle. The CDR3 protein is CASSSRGSGSTDTQYF. The DNA for the CDR3 is TGCGCCAGCAGCTCCCGGGGGTCGGGTAGCACAGATACGCAGTATTTT.

The rearrangement links TRBV2 to TRBJ1-2; D not certain. CDR1 SNHLY and CDR2 FYNNEI come from the germline V gene. The V end was cut by 5 bases, the J end by 5 bases, with 9 bases between. CDR3 length: 12 amino acids. Here the CDR3 reads CASSNGLYGYTF. CDR3 coding DNA: TGTGCCAGCAGTAACGGGTTGTATGGCTACACCTTC. Using reference TRBV2 and TRBJ1-2 for the parts outside the CDR3, the full variable domain is EPEVTQTPSHQVTQMGQEVILRCVPISNHLYFYWYRQILGQKVEFLVSFYNNEISEKSEIFDDQFSVERPDGSNFTLKIRSTKLEDSAMYFCASSNGLYGYTFGSGTRLTVV.

The chain links TRBV6-6 to TRBJ2-7, with D possibly TRBD2 on 6 matching bases. Germline V gives CDR1 MNHNY, CDR2 SVGAGI (reference sequence). This CDR3 comprises 13 residues. The V gene lost 6 bases and the J gene lost 5 bases, with 14 bases spanning the gap. The CDR3 reads CASRSGGYNEQYF. The DNA of the CDR3 is TGTGCCAGCAGATCCGGGGGTTACAACGAGCAGTACTTC.

The rearrangement uses TRBV6-6 and TRBJ2-7, with 8 bases identical to TRBD1. In germline, CDR1 is MNHNY, CDR2 SVGAGI (reference sequence). V lost 5 bases, J lost 7 bases, and 7 bases stayed unmatched. The CDR3 has 13 amino acids. The CDR3, as DNA: TGTGCCAGCAGTCCCCAGGGGGCGGGGGAGCAGTACTTC. It yields the protein CASSPQGAGEQYF.

This chain joins TRBV30 and TRBJ2-5, with TRBD1 identical over 9 bases. The CDR3 is 14 amino acids. The V segment lost 2 bases and the J segment 1 base; nucleotides outside the gene matches: 2. Germline CDR1 is GTSNPN and CDR2 is SVGIG (reference sequence). The CDR3 here is CAWSMTGGQETQYF. DNA of the CDR3: TGTGCCTGGAGTATGACAGGGGGCCAAGAGACCCAGTACTTC.

For this clone: The same CDR3 is also encoded by other DNA sequences in this sample. The gene calls are TRBV7-9 and TRBJ2-3, with D unclear. Trimming left V 5 bases short and J 4 bases short, with 10 bases between. The V gene's germline CDR1 is SEHNR and CDR2 FQNEAQ (reference sequence). The CDR3 spans 13 residues. The CDR3 sequence is CASSPRGPDTQYF. CDR3 DNA sequence: TGTGCCAGCAGCCCTAGAGGTCCAGATACGCAGTATTTT.

The chain joins TRBV9 to TRBJ2-1, with TRBD2 matching 10 bases. V lost 4 bases, J lost 2 bases, and 3 bases stayed unmatched. CDR1 and CDR2 (germline): SGDLS, YYNGEE. The CDR3 runs to 15 residues. CDR3: CASSSSGGTYNEQFF. CDR3 sequence (DNA): TGTGCCAGCAGCTCTAGCGGGGGAACCTACAATGAGCAGTTCTTC.

The V gene is TRBV6-5, the J gene TRBJ2-7, with 9 bases identical to TRBD1. J gave up 4 bases and V 5 bases, and 0 bases lay outside the gene matches. The CDR3 runs 12 residues. Germline V gene sequence: CDR1 MNHEY, CDR2 SVGAGI. CDR3: CASSGQGYEQYF. CDR3 sequence (DNA): TGTGCCAGCAGTGGACAGGGGTACGAGCAGTACTTC.

The gene calls are TRBV7-2 and TRBJ2-1, with TRBD2 matching 8 bases. CDR3 length: 14 residues. V shed 5 bases and J 8 bases; nucleotides not matched to a gene: 8. Germline CDR1 is SGHTA and CDR2 is FQGNSA. This CDR3 is CASSPKRTSYEQFF. The CDR3 DNA is TGTGCCAGCAGCCCCAAGCGGACTAGCTATGAGCAGTTCTTC.

This chain links TRBV6-5 with TRBJ2-7, with D possibly being TRBD2 (5 bases). CDR1 and CDR2 from the germline V gene are MNHEY and SVGAGI. V was shortened by 2 bases and J by 7 bases, with 12 bases between the two germline ends. This CDR3 is 13 amino acids long. For the CDR3, the DNA is TGTGCCAGCAGTTACGTCGGGTCGGGAGAGCAGTACTTC. It is translated as CASSYVGSGEQYF.

CDR3 sequence (DNA): TGTGCCAGCAAGTTGGGAGGGGGGGAGAGCAATCAGCCCCAGCATTTT. This encodes CASKLGGGESNQPQHF. The rearrangement joins TRBV2 to TRBJ1-5; perhaps TRBD1 as D (6 bases). The CDR3 is made up of 16 amino acids. Between the trimmed V and J ends, which lost 7 bases and 1 base, there was a span of 17 bases. Germline lookup yields CDR1 SNHLY and CDR2 FYNNEI.

V usage is TRBV7-9 and J usage is TRBJ2-7, with TRBD1 matching over 11 bases. Trimming at V came to 4 bases and at J to 6 bases, leaving 8 bases not matched to a gene. The CDR3 contains 15 residues. Germline values: CDR1 SEHNR, CDR2 FQNEAQ (reference sequence). The CDR3 spells CASSSQGTGGSEQYF. For the CDR3, the DNA is TGTGCCAGCAGCTCCCAGGGGACAGGGGGAAGCGAGCAGTACTTC.

Only a few counts were recorded for this clone. The chain recombines TRBV7-9 with TRBJ1-5; perhaps TRBD1 as D (5 bases). Germline CDR1 and CDR2: SEHNR and FQNEAQ (reference sequence). Trimming stripped 6 bases from V and 1 base from J, with 13 bases between. The length of the CDR3 is 15 residues. CDR3 DNA sequence: TGTGCCAGCAGTCCTCCCGGGGGAAGCAATCAGCCCCAGCATTTT. Protein product: CASSPPGGSNQPQHF.

CDR3 sequence (DNA): TGCGCCAGCAGCCAAGAGGGAGGCGGGACCATCAATTCACCCCTCCACTTT. Translation gives CASSQEGGGTINSPLHF. The chain recombines TRBV4-1 with TRBJ1-6; a possible D gene is TRBD1 (5 bases). With 0 bases removed from V and 7 bases from J, the gap between germline ends came to 16 bases. The germline V gene encodes CDR1 MGHRA and CDR2 YSYEKL. CDR3 size: 17 residues.

The chain joins TRBV4-3 to TRBJ2-5; TRBD2 matches 7 bases. Germline-derived CDR1 and CDR2 are LGHNA and YSLEER. This CDR3 spans 14 amino acids. V shed 4 bases, J shed 5 bases, and the junction held 7 bases outside the gene matches. The CDR3 protein is CASSRQTGGETQYF. CDR3 nucleotide sequence: TGCGCCAGCAGCCGACAGACCGGGGGGGAGACCCAGTACTTC.

This clone is a singleton in its sample. This chain connects TRBV7-3 to TRBJ2-1, with 7 bases fitting TRBD1. Germline CDR1 is SGHTA and CDR2 is FQGTGA. The CDR3 runs 15 residues. V was clipped by 8 bases and J by 0 bases; unmatched bases: 7. CDR3 nucleotides: TGTGCCAGCGCGGCAGGGACAGCCTCCTACAATGAGCAGTTCTTC. Residues: CASAAGTASYNEQFF. Full variable domain (missing parts from reference TRBV7-3 and TRBJ2-1): GAGVSQTPSNKVTEKGKYVELRCDPISGHTALYWYRQSLGQGPEFLIYFQGTGAADDSGLPNDRFFAVRPEGSVSTLKIQRTERGDSAVYLCASAAGTASYNEQFFGPGTRLTVL.

The gene calls are TRBV28 and TRBJ2-5; D remains unclear. Germline CDR1 MDHEN, CDR2 SYDVKM. This CDR3 is built from 11 residues. Trimming left V 5 bases short and J 1 base short, with 2 bases between. The CDR3 coding sequence is TGTGCCAGCAGTCTCCAAGAGACCCAGTACTTC. Protein product: CASSLQETQYF.

This clone was seen more than once but under ten times. V and J are TRBV5-3 and TRBJ1-2, with 11 bases identical to TRBD1. TRBV5-3 is filed as an ORF, its function uncertain. This CDR3 comprises 14 residues. With 4 bases clipped from V and 3 bases from J, the junction kept 2 bases outside the gene matches. CDR3: CARSGDRGYYGYTF. Here the CDR3 DNA reads TGTGCCAGAAGCGGGGACAGGGGGTACTATGGCTACACCTTC.

In its sample, this clone was seen once. The chain couples TRBV28 to TRBJ1-5; D remains ambiguous. Trimming took 6 bases from V and 0 from J, leaving 6 bases between them. The CDR3 is 13 amino acids. Germline CDR1 is MDHEN and CDR2 is SYDVKM. The CDR3 loop reads CASSADSNQPQHF. The CDR3, as DNA: TGTGCCAGCAGCGCAGATAGCAATCAGCCCCAGCATTTT. The variable domain in full, completed from reference TRBV28 and TRBJ1-5, reads DVKVTQSSRYLVKRTGEKVFLECVQDMDHENMFWYRQDPGLGLRLIYFSYDVKMKEKGDIPEGYSVSREKKERFSLILESASTNQTSMYLCASSADSNQPQHFGDGTRLSIL.

This clone was detected only once. This rearrangement joins TRBV6-5 to TRBJ1-1, with 7 positions matching TRBD1. V trimming: 0 bases; J trimming: 5 bases; junction bases outside the gene matches: 9. CDR3 size: 16 residues. Germline V gene sequence: CDR1 MNHEY, CDR2 SVGAGI. The CDR3 DNA follows: TGTGCCAGCAGTTACTCCGAGACAGGGATGCGGACTGAAGCTTTCTTT. Translating it yields CASSYSETGMRTEAFF.

This sequence joins TRBV5-6 and TRBJ1-2, with D maybe TRBD1 (6 bases). The germline V gene has CDR1 SGHDT and CDR2 YYEEEE. Trimming shortened V by 1 base and J by 6 bases, and 10 bases separated the two germline ends. The CDR3 length is 13 residues. The CDR3 DNA reads TGTGCCAGCAGCTTGAACAGGGTCGATGGCTACACCTTC. Its protein is CASSLNRVDGYTF.

The chain is built from TRBV2 and TRBJ1-2; D perhaps matches TRBD1 (5 bases). The CDR3 runs to 13 residues. Germline CDR1 SNHLY, CDR2 FYNNEI. Trimming stripped 4 bases from V and 4 bases from J, with 10 bases between. The CDR3 here is CASSGGQSYGYTF. In DNA form, the CDR3 reads TGTGCCAGCAGTGGGGGCCAATCCTATGGCTACACCTTC.